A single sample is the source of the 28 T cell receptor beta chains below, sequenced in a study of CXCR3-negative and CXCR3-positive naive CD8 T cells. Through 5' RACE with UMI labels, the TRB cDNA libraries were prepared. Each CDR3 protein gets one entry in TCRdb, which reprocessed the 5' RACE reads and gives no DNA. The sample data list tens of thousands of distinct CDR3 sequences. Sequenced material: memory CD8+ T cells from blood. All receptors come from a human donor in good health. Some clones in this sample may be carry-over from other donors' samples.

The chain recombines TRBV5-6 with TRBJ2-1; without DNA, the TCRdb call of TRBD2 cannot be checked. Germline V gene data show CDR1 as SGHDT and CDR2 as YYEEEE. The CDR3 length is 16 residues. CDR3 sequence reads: CASSFWAGPTYNEQFF.

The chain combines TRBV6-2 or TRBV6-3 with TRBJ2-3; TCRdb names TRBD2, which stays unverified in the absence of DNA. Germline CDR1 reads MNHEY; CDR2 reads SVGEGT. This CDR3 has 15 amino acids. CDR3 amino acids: CASSYSGGGKDTQYF.

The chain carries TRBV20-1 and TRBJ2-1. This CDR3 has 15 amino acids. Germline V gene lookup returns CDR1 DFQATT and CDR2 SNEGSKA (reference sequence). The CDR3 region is CSASGRRGPYNEQFF.

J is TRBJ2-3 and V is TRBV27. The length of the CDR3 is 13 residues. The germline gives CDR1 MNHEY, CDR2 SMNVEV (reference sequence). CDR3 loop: CASSPNLADTQYF.

CDR3 sequence reads: CASSFLIGGDRGYTF. The chain couples TRBV11-2 to TRBJ1-2. In germline, CDR1 is SGHAT, CDR2 FQNNGV. The CDR3 runs 15 residues.

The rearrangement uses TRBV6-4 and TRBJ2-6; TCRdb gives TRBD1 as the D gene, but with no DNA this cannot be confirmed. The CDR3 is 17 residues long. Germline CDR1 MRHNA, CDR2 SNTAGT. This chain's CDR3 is CASSDGATSFGANVLTF.

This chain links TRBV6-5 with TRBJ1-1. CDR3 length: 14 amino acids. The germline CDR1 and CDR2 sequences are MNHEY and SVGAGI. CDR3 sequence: CASSHGGEGTEAFF.

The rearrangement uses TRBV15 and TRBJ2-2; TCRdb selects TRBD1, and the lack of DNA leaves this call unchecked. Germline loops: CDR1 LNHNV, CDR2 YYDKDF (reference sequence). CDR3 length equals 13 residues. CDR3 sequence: CATSRTVPGELFF.

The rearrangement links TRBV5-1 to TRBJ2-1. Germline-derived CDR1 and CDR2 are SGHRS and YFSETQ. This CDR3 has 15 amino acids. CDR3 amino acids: CASSLDGEPYNEQFF.

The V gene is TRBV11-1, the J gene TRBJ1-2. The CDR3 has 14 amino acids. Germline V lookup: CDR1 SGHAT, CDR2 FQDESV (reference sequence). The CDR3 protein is CASSDSTGYYGYTF.

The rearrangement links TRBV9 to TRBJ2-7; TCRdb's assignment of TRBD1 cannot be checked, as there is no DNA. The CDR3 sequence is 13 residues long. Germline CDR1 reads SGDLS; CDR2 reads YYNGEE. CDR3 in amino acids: CASSDGGSYEQYF.

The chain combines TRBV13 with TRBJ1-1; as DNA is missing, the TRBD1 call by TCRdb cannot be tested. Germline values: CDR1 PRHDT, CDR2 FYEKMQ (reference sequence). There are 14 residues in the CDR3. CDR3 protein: CASSSKQGGTEAFF.

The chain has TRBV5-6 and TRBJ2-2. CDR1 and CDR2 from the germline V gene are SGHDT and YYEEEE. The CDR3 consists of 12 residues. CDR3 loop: CASSLGPGELFF.

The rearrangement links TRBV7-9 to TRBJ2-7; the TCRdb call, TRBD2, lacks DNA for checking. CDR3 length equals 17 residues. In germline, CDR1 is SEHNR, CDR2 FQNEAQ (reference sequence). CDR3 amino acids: CASSLFSRTSGGYEQYF. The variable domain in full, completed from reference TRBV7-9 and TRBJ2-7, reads DTGVSQNPRHKITKRGQNVTFRCDPISEHNRLYWYRQTLGQGPEFLTYFQNEAQLEKSRLLSDRFSAERPKGSFSTLEIQRTEQGDSAMYLCASSLFSRTSGGYEQYFGPGTRLTVT.

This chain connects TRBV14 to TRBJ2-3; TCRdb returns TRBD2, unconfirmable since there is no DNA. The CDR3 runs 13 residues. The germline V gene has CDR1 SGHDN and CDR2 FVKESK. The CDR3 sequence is CASGGLLTDTQYF.

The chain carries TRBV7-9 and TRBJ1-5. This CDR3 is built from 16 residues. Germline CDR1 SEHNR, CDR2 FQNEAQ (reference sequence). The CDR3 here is CASSPSGPHSNQPQHF.

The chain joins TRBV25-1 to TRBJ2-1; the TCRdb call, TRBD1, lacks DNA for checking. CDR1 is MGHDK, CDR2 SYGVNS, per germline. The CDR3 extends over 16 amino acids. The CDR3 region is CASSELGGGDYNEQFF.

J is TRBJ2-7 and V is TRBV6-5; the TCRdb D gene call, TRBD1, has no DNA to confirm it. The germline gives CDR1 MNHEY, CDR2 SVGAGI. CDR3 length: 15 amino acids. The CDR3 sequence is CASNSRDSPSYEQYF.

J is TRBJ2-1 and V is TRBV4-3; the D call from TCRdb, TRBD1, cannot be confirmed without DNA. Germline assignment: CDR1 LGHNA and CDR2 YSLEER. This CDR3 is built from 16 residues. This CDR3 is CASSQEPGVSYNEQFF.

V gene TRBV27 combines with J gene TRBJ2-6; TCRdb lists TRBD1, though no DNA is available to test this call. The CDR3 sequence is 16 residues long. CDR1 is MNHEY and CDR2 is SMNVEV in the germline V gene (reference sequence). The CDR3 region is CASSLEGGTGANVLTF.

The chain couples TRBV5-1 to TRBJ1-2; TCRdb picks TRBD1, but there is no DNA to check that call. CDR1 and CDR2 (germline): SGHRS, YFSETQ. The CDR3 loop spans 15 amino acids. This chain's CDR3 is CASSLIGPRDYGYTF. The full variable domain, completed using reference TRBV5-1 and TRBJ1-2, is KAGVTQTPRYLIKTRGQQVTLSCSPISGHRSVSWYQQTPGQGLQFLFEYFSETQRNKGNFPGRFSGRQFSNSRSEMNVSTLELGDSALYLCASSLIGPRDYGYTFGSGTRLTVV.

CDR3 residues: CASSVYRVTGELFF. The chain combines TRBV9 with TRBJ2-2; TCRdb's D call, TRBD1, is unchecked because there is no DNA. CDR1 is SGDLS, CDR2 YYNGEE, per germline. The CDR3 totals 14 residues.

The CDR3 sequence is CSARGRVWQSNTGEPFF. The V gene is TRBV20-1, the J gene TRBJ2-2; TCRdb's D call, TRBD1, is unchecked because there is no DNA. Germline V CDR1 and CDR2: DFQATT, SNEGSKA (reference sequence). The CDR3 has 17 amino acids.

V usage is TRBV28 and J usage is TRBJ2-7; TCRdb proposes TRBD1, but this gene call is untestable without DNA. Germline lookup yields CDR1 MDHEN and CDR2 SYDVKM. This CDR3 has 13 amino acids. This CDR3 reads CAIPLRRSYEQYF.

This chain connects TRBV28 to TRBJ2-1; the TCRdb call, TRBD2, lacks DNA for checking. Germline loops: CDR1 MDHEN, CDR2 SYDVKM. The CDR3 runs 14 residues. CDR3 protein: CASSYSGGGNEQFF.

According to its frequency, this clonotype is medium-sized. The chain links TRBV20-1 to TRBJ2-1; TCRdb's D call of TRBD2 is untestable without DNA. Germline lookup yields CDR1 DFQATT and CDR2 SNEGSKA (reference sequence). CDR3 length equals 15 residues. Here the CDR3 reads CSATSGGSSYNEQFF.

This CDR3 is CASSRWAQTAEYEQYF. The J gene is TRBJ2-7, the V gene TRBV28; TCRdb outputs TRBD1, but without DNA this stays unchecked. This CDR3 contains 16 residues. Germline lookup yields CDR1 MDHEN and CDR2 SYDVKM.

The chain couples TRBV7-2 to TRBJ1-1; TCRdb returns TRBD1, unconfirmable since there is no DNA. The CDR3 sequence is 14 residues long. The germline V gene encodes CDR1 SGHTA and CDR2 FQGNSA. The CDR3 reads CASSLAYSGTEAFF.